This T cell receptor (beta chain) was observed in a study of blood T cells in healthy people across ages. Overall study results and limits: The fall in TCR beta diversity per million T cells was roughly linear with age. In the absence of known donor CMV status, changes in expanded clonotypes were possibly confounded.

A second PCR, run for roughly 7 to 11 cycles, used a sample-barcoded 5' primer plus a J-beta primer mix. A tag from a template-switch adaptor with 12 random nucleotides marked each cDNA molecule. One entry per CDR3 protein, called by TCRdb with MiXCR from the 5' RACE reads. The table includes 780,000 or so distinct CDR3 sequences, about 61% detected once. Remarks on this clonotype: Its antigen is unknown.

The receptor comes from a man in his forties in good health. Sample: blood.

The CDR3 nucleotides are TGTGCCATCAGTGAGTCAATGGGAGGGAAGGAACTTGGCTACACCTTC. It encodes CAISESMGGKELGYTF. The gene calls are TRBV10-3 and TRBJ1-2, with unresolved D. CDR1 and CDR2 from the germline V gene are ENHRY and SYGVKD. V was clipped by 0 bases and J by 7 bases, with 18 bases between them. The CDR3 covers 16 residues.